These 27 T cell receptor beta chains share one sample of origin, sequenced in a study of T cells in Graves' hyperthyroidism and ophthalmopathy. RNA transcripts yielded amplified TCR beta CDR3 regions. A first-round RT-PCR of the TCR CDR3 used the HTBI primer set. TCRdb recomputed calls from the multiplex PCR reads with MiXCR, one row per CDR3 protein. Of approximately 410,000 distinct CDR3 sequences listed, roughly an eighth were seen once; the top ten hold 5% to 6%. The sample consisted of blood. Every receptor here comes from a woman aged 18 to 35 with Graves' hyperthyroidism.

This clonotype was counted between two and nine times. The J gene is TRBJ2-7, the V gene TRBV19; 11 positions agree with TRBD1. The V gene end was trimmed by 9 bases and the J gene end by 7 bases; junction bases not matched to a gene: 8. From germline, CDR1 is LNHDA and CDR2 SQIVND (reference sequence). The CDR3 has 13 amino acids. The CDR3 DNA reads TGTGCCAGCGGGGGGACAGGGGGTTGGGAGCAGTACTTC. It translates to CASGGTGGWEQYF.

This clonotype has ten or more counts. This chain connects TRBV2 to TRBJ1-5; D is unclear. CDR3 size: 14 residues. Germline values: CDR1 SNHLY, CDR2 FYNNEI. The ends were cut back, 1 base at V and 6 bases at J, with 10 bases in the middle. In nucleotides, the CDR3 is TGTGCCAGCAGTGAAGGGGAAGGCGGTCAGCCCCAGCATTTT. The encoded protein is CASSEGEGGQPQHF.

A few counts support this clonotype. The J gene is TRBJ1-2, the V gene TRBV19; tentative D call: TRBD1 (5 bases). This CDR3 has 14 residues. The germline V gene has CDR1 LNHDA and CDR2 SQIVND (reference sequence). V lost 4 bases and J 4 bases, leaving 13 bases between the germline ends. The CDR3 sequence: CASSTQGRGYGYTF. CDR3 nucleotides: TGTGCCAGTAGTACCCAGGGAAGGGGCTATGGCTACACCTTC.

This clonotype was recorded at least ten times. The CDR3 protein is CSALRTGTGNTEAFF. The CDR3 coding sequence is TGCAGTGCTTTGCGGACAGGGACGGGGAACACTGAAGCTTTCTTT. V and J are TRBV20-1 and TRBJ1-1; TRBD1 matches at 8 bases. V lost 5 bases and J lost 1; bases outside the gene matches: 9. Germline V lookup: CDR1 DFQATT, CDR2 SNEGSKA (reference sequence). CDR3 length: 15 residues.

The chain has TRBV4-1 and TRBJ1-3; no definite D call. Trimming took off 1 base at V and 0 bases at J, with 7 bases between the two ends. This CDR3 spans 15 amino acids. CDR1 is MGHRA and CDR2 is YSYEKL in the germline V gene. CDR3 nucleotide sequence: TGCGCCAGCAGCCAAGGCCGGGACTCTGGAAACACCATATATTTT. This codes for CASSQGRDSGNTIYF.

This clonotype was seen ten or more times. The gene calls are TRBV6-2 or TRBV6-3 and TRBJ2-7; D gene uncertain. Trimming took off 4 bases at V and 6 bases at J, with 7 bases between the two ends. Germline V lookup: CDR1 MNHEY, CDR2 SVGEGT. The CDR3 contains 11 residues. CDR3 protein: CASSFPTEQYF. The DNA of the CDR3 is TGTGCCAGCAGTTTCCCTACCGAGCAGTACTTC.

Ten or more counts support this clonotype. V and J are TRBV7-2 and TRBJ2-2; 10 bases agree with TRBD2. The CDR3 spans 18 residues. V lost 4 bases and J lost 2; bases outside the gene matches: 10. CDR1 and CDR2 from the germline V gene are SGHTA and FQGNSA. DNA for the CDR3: TGTGCCAGCAGCTCCCCCGCTAGCGGGAGTACAAACACCGGGGAGCTGTTTTTT. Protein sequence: CASSSPASGSTNTGELFF.

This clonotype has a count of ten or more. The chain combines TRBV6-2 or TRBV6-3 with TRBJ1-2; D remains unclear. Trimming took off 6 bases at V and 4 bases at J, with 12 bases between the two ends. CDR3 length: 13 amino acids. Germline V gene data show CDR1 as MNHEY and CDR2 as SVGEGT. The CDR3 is CASSPNDLYGYTF. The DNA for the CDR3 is TGTGCCAGCAGCCCAAATGACCTCTATGGCTACACCTTC.

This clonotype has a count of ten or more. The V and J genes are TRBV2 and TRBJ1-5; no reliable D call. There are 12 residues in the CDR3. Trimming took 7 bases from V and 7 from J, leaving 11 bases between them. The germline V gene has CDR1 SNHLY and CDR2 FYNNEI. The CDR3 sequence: CASNEVDQPQHF. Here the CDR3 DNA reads TGTGCCAGCAACGAAGTGGACCAGCCCCAGCATTTT.

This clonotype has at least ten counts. CDR3 sequence reads: CASSLRRGNEQYF. CDR3 nucleotides: TGCGCCAGCAGCTTGCGTAGGGGTAACGAGCAGTACTTC. The J gene is TRBJ2-7, the V gene TRBV5-1; D possibly corresponds to TRBD1 (5 bases). The length of the CDR3 is 13 residues. V was shortened by 1 base and J by 5 bases, with 10 bases between the two germline ends. Per germline, CDR1 SGHRS and CDR2 YFSETQ.

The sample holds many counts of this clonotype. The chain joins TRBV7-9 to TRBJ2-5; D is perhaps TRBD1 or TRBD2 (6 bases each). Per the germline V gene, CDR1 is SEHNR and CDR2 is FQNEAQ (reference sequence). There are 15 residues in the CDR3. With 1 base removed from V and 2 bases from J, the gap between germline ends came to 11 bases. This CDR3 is CASSLVGGQQETQYF. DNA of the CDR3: TGTGCCAGCAGCTTAGTAGGGGGGCAGCAAGAGACCCAGTACTTC.

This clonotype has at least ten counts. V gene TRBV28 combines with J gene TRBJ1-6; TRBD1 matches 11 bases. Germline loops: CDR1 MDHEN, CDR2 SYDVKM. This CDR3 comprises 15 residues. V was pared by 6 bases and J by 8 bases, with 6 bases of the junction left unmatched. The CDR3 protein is CASRGQGQGDSPLHF. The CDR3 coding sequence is TGTGCCAGCAGGGGCCAGGGACAGGGGGATTCACCCCTCCACTTT.

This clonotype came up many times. The chain's CDR3 is CASSLGPRSYNEQFF. In DNA form, the CDR3 reads TGTGCCAGCAGTTTGGGACCACGGTCCTACAATGAGCAGTTCTTC. The genes are TRBV27 and TRBJ2-1; D is tentatively TRBD1 or TRBD2 (5 bases each). Germline lookup yields CDR1 MNHEY and CDR2 SMNVEV (reference sequence). V lost 3 bases to trimming and J lost 1 base, with 10 bases between them. CDR3 size: 15 residues.

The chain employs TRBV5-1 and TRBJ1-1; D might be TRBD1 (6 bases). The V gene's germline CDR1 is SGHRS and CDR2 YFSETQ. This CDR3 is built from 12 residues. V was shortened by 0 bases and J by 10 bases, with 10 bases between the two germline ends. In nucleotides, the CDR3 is TGCGCCAGCAGCTTGGAGGGGGGGGGAGCTTTCTTT. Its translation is CASSLEGGGAFF.

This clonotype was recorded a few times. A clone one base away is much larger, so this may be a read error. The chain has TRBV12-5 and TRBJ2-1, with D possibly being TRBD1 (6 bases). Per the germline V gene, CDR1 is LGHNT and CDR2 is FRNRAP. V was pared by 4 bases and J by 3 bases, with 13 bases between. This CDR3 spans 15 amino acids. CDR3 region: CASGSVQGLYNEQFF. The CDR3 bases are TGTGCTAGTGGTTCGGTACAGGGCCTCTACAATGAGCAGTTCTTC.

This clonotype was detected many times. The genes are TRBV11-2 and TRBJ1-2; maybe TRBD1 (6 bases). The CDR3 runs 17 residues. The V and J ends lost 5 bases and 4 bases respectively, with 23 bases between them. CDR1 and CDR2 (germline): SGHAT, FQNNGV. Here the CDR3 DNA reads TGTGCCAGCAGCCCCAGAATCGGAGGGGGAGAGGCCTATGGCTACACCTTC. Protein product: CASSPRIGGGEAYGYTF.

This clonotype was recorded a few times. The CDR3 here is CASSLVTTPLHF. The CDR3 nucleotides read TGTGCCAGCAGTTTAGTCACAACACCCCTCCACTTT. The chain uses TRBV28 and TRBJ1-6; D gene uncertain. Trimming cost V 2 bases and J 11 bases, with 7 bases left between them. The CDR3 is 12 amino acids. Germline V lookup: CDR1 MDHEN, CDR2 SYDVKM. The complete variable domain, with remaining parts taken from reference TRBV28 and TRBJ1-6, reads DVKVTQSSRYLVKRTGEKVFLECVQDMDHENMFWYRQDPGLGLRLIYFSYDVKMKEKGDIPEGYSVSREKKERFSLILESASTNQTSMYLCASSLVTTPLHFGNGTRLTVT.

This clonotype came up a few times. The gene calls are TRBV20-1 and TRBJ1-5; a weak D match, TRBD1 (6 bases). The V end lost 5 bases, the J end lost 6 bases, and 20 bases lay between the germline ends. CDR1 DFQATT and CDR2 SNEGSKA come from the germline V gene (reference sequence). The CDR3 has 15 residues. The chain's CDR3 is CSAPTLGGLSQPQHF. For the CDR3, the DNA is TGCAGTGCTCCAACGTTGGGGGGGCTATCTCAGCCCCAGCATTTT.

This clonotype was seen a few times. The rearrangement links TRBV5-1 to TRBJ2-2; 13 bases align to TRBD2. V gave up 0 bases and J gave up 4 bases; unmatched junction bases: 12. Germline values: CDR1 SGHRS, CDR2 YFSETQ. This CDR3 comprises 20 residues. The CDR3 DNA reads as TGCGCCAGCAGCTTGGCCACTAGCGGGAGGGCCCGCACTTTCACCGGGGAGCTGTTTTTT. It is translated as CASSLATSGRARTFTGELFF.

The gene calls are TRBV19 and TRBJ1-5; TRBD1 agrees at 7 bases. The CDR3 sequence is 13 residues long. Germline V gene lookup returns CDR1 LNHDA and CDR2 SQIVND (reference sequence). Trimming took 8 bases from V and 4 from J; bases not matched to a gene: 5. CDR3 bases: TGTGCCAGTGGAAGGACAGGTAATCAGCCCCAGCATTTT. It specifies CASGRTGNQPQHF.

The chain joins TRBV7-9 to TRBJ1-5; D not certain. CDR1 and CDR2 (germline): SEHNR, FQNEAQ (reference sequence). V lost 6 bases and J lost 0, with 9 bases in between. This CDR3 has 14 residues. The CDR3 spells CASSGHNSNQPQHF. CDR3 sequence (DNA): TGTGCCAGCAGTGGCCACAATAGCAATCAGCCCCAGCATTTT. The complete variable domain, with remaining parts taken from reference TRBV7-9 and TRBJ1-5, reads DTGVSQNPRHKITKRGQNVTFRCDPISEHNRLYWYRQTLGQGPEFLTYFQNEAQLEKSRLLSDRFSAERPKGSFSTLEIQRTEQGDSAMYLCASSGHNSNQPQHFGDGTRLSIL.

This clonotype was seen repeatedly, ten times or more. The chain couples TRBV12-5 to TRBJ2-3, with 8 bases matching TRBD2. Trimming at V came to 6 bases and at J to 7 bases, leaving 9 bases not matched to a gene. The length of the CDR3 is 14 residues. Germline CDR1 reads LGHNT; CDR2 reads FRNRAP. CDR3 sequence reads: CASGSGGLRNTQYF. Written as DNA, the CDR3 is TGTGCTAGTGGGTCGGGAGGGCTAAGGAATACGCAGTATTTT.

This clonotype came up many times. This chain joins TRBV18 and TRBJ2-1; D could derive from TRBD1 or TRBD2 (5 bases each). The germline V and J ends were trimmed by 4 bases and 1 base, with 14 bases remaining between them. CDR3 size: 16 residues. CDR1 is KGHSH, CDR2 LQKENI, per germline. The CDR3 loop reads CASSLLGTGSYNEQFF. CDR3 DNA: TGTGCCAGCTCACTCCTAGGGACGGGTTCCTACAATGAGCAGTTCTTC. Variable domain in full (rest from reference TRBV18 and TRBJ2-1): NAGVMQNPRHLVRRRGQEARLRCSPMKGHSHVYWYRQLPEEGLKFMVYLQKENIIDESGMPKERFSAEFPKEGPSILRIQQVVRGDSAAYFCASSLLGTGSYNEQFFGPGTRLTVL.

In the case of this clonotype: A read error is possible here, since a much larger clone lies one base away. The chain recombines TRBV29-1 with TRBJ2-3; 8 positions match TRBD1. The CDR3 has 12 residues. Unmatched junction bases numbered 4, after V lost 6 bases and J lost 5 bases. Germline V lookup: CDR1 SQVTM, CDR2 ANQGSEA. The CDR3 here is CSVGTGGDTQYF. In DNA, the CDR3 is TGCAGCGTCGGTACAGGGGGAGATACGCAGTATTTT.

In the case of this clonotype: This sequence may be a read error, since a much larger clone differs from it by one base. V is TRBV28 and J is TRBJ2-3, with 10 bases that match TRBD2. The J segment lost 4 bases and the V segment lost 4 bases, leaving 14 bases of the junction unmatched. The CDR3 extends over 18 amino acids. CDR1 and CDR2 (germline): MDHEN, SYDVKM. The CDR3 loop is CASSYPSTSGARADTQYF. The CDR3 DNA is TGTGCCAGCAGTTACCCCTCCACTAGCGGGGCCCGCGCAGATACGCAGTATTTT.

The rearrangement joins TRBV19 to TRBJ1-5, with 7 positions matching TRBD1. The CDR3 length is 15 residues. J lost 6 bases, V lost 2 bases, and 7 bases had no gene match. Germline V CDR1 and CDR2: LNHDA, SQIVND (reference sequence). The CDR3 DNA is TGTGCCAGTAGTATACAGGGGGTCGGCGGTCAGCCCCAGCATTTT. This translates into CASSIQGVGGQPQHF.

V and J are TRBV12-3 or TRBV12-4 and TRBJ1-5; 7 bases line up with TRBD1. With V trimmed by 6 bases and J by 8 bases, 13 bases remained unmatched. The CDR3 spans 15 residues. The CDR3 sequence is CASRSDRVAREPQHF. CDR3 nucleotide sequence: TGTGCCAGCAGGTCTGACAGGGTTGCGCGTGAGCCCCAGCATTTT.